This T cell receptor (beta chain) was observed in a study of identical twins listed by TCRdb under 2016. Regarding the study in general: TCR alpha and beta repertoires from monozygotic twins, unrelated adults of various ages and cord blood were deep-sequenced to test whether fetal clonotypes persist. To rule out contamination, the twin experiments were replicated at different times with different library preparation protocols.

The research as a whole found: The excess sharing between twins in beta out-of-frame sequences was weaker because fewer shared sequences reduced the signal-to-noise ratio. Conclusions relied on cross-sectional statistical analysis, since the same donors could not be followed over many years. Fewer insertions were carried by abundant cord blood beta clonotypes, a similar but weaker trend appeared in young adult naive repertoires, and no such trend appeared in memory repertoires. Invariant T cells such as MAIT and iNKT could partly confound zero-insertion analyses, although diverse VJ usage argued against such confounding for most clonotypes. Recombination models systematically underestimated out-of-frame TCR alpha sharing in monozygotic twins but agreed with sharing between unrelated individuals. Compared with coincidental sharing between unrelated individuals, out-of-frame TCR alpha sequences shared between twins showed an excess of sequences with low generation probability.

V is trimmed back by 1 base and J by 0 bases, and the junction contains 8 bases that no gene match accounts for. The germline V gene encodes CDR1 DFQATT and CDR2 SNEGSKA (reference sequence). Counted from cysteine to phenylalanine, this CDR3 has 17 amino acids. Only the CDR3 part of the read is kept: 51 bases, read in frame from the first base. Library prep was done by 5' RACE. Sequencing was carried out with an Illumina HiSeq 2000. A universal primer binding site was introduced by template switching, and a unique molecular identifier was present in the final cDNA, enabling accurate counting of TCR cDNA molecules. First-strand cDNA for TCR alpha and beta chains was synthesized from specific primers in the conserved constant-segment region. Each cDNA library was double barcoded, with a SMART-Mk sample barcode plus Illumina barcodes, to control for contamination. TruSeq adapter sequences, together with Illumina sample barcodes, were added in two successive PCR steps. The TCR alpha and beta cDNA libraries were sequenced on the Illumina HiSeq platform using custom primers. Per the authors' processing: Unique molecular identifiers were extracted from raw reads with MiGEC, and CDR3 positions were determined with MiXCR. Recombination models were inferred per individual with the repgenHMM and IGoR tools using an EM algorithm. Shared clonotype analysis was performed with the tcR package in R, normalizing sharing by the product of cloneset sizes. To study raw recombination free of thymic and clonal selection effects, out-of-frame nonproductive sequences were analyzed. TCRdb reworked the public reads: Q25 trimming with fastp, MiXCR clone assembly, productive beta chains retained. Here each entry gathers all rows of one CDR3 protein and keeps the most common genes and DNA. It is TCRdb's table, rather than the study itself, that gives the V and J calls and clone size. In all, the sample holds about 470,000 distinct CDR3 sequences, and 20% to 25% of those were seen once. The top ten clonotypes cover approximately 2.9% of the sample.

Only healthy Caucasian donors were included. Three pairs of female monozygotic twins, all aged about 18 to 30 years, were included in the twin cohort. Positive isolation kits from Invitrogen were used to isolate the CD4+ and CD8+ T cell populations. The sample holds many counts of this clonotype. Its antigen is unknown. Base quality data are lacking; no much larger clone is found one base away. The same specimen was also included in a second study, on T cells expressing NK-cell markers. In that second paper, the authors write: TCR beta-chain repertoires were profiled in sorted CD3+CD56+NKG2C+, CD3+CD56+NKG2C- and CD3+CD56-NKG2C+ T-cell subsets from seven or eight donors. Of the eight sequenced donors, seven were found to be HCMV-seropositive and one was found to be HCMV-seronegative. To restrict sorting to alphabetaTCR-expressing T cells, an anti-gammadeltaTCR antibody was added in several experiments. In roughly six donors, the dominant CD3+CD56+NKG2C+ clonotypes were among the top 10 CD8+ clonotypes and accounted for 1.0-7.0% of CD8+ T cells. Those dominant clonotypes were again the most abundant among CD3+CD56-NKG2C+ cells in several donors, at about 25-60.1%. Whether the expanded NKG2C-expressing T cell clones were specific for HCMV antigens was left unclear. All eight donors whose samples were sequenced were randomly selected healthy volunteers, three of them men and five women. A commercial ELISA kit detecting HCMV-specific IgG in serum was used to determine HCMV serostatus. MIGEC was used to demultiplex reads and group reads by UMI, and MiTCR was used to assemble and quantify clonotypes. To remove erroneous sequences, TCR cDNA sequences were retained only when supported by two or more reads. The tcR package was used for downstream repertoire analysis, and clonotypes were matched between fractions using CDR3 nucleotide sequence together with V segment. VDJmatch was used to annotate antigen specificity against VDJdb, with one amino acid substitution allowed in CDR3.

Sequenced: CD4+ T cells sorted from blood. The sequence is built from TRBV20-1 and TRBJ2-1; 8 central bases correspond to TRBD2. The TCR sequence derives from a woman aged 18-35 years in good health. The encoded CDR3 is CSARVGGGRTSYNEQFF. The DNA sequence is as follows: TGCAGTGCTAGAGTTGGAGGCGGGAGGACCTCCTACAATGAGCAGTTCTTC.